This T cell receptor beta chain was identified in a study of T cell responses to AZD1222 COVID-19 vaccine. A note on this clone: The antigen is undetermined.

Study results and caveats: Just a handful of people given AZD1222 tested seropositive at baseline. Repertoires were obtained only post-peak T cell response. Compared with day 0, the breadth and depth of the Spike-specific TCR repertoire rose significantly after two doses of AZD1222.

V lost 0 bases and J lost 5, with 13 bases in between. The CDR3 has 15 residues. Germline assignment: CDR1 SNHLY and CDR2 FYNNEI. Using immunoSEQ multiplex PCR, the repertoire was profiled, and TCRdb retains in-frame clones only, with some absent. The sample carries about 76,000 clones, roughly 80% recorded once. This TCR came from an adult who received the MenACWY meningococcal vaccine as a control. The material sequenced was peripheral blood, taken 28 days after the second dose of the MenACWY control vaccine. The rearrangement links TRBV2 to TRBJ1-2, with D maybe TRBD1 (6 bases). For the CDR3, the DNA is TGTGCCAGCAGTGAAGCTGGGGGGCCAGGGTATGGCTACACCTTC. It specifies CASSEAGGPGYGYTF.